Each of the 18 T cell receptor beta chains below was sequenced from the same sample in a study of OX40 agonist ivuxolimab in advanced cancers. Sequencing was performed with immunoSEQ multiplex PCR; in TCRdb, only in-frame clones are kept and a portion is missing. This table has 18,000 or so clones, approximately 77% appearing once. The specimen was CD4+ or CD8+ T cells sorted from blood, collected in a trial of the OX40 agonist ivuxolimab. The origin of the receptors is an adult with an advanced solid tumor such as melanoma, head and neck, liver or kidney cancer.

The V gene is TRBV10-3, the J gene TRBJ1-1, with D possibly TRBD1 on 5 matching bases. V dropped 11 bases and J dropped 7 bases, with 17 bases sitting between them. CDR1 ENHRY and CDR2 SYGVKD come from the germline V gene. This CDR3 is 12 amino acids long. The CDR3 bases are TGTGCCGCGGGGGGTTTGGACATTGAAGCTTTCTTT. Translation: CAAGGLDIEAFF.

Here the CDR3 reads CASSLRLLAGGRDTQYF. CDR3 sequence (DNA): TGTGCCAGCAGCCTCCGCCTCCTAGCGGGGGGAAGAGATACGCAGTATTTT. This chain connects TRBV11-2 to TRBJ2-3; TRBD2 matches 11 bases. The junction had 12 bases not matched to a gene; V was cut back by 5 bases and J by 5 bases. CDR1 SGHAT and CDR2 FQNNGV come from the germline V gene. The CDR3 is 17 residues long.

This chain links TRBV4-1 with TRBJ2-5, with 8 nucleotides matching TRBD2. V was clipped by 0 bases and J by 4 bases; unmatched bases: 10. From germline, CDR1 is MGHRA and CDR2 YSYEKL. There are 17 residues in the CDR3. This CDR3 is CASSQDRGGGPLETQYF. The CDR3 nucleotides read TGCGCCAGCAGCCAAGATCGGGGCGGGGGGCCGCTAGAGACCCAGTACTTC.

This rearrangement joins TRBV7-9 to TRBJ2-6, with D possibly being TRBD1 (5 bases). V was cut by 1 base and J by 1 base, with 17 bases left in between. CDR1 and CDR2 from the germline V gene are SEHNR and FQNEAQ (reference sequence). The CDR3 runs to 19 residues. The CDR3 region is CASSLDQGERGSGANVLTF. The CDR3 DNA is TGTGCCAGCAGCTTAGATCAGGGTGAGAGAGGTTCTGGGGCCAACGTCCTGACTTTC.

The chain employs TRBV9 and TRBJ1-5; no firm D call. V was clipped by 0 bases and J by 6 bases, with 10 bases between them. The CDR3 has 14 residues. Germline V gene sequence: CDR1 SGDLS, CDR2 YYNGEE. DNA of the CDR3: TGTGCCAGCAGCGTAGGGAGCGGGAGTCAGCCCCAGCATTTT. Protein product: CASSVGSGSQPQHF.

V usage is TRBV27 and J usage is TRBJ2-3, with 9 bases that match TRBD1. This CDR3 is built from 17 residues. The trim removed 2 bases at V and 0 bases at J, leaving 6 bases unmatched. Germline-derived CDR1 and CDR2 are MNHEY and SMNVEV (reference sequence). CDR3 residues: CASSLDTGGPSTDTQYF. Written as DNA, the CDR3 is TGTGCCAGCAGTTTAGATACAGGGGGCCCAAGCACAGATACGCAGTATTTT.

The V gene is TRBV9, the J gene TRBJ2-7; the D is unclear. CDR1 and CDR2 (germline): SGDLS, YYNGEE. Trimming left V 0 bases short and J 2 bases short, with 9 bases between. CDR3 size: 14 residues. The chain's CDR3 is CASSVGLGAYEQYF. For the CDR3, the DNA is TGTGCCAGCAGCGTAGGGCTGGGTGCCTACGAGCAGTACTTC. The whole variable domain, remainder taken from reference TRBV9 and TRBJ2-7, is DSGVTQTPKHLITATGQRVTLRCSPRSGDLSVYWYQQSLDQGLQFLIQYYNGEERAKGNILERFSAQQFPDLHSELNLSSLELGDSALYFCASSVGLGAYEQYFGPGTRLTVT.

This chain joins TRBV6-6 and TRBJ2-7, with 10 bases lining up with TRBD1. This CDR3 has 15 amino acids. J lost 0 bases, V lost 6 bases, and 5 bases had no gene match. CDR1 MNHNY and CDR2 SVGAGI come from the germline V gene (reference sequence). The CDR3 reads CASSNGQGVSYEQYF. CDR3 bases: TGTGCCAGCAGCAACGGACAGGGGGTCTCCTACGAGCAGTACTTC.

This rearrangement joins TRBV4-1 to TRBJ1-2; D is perhaps TRBD1 (6 bases). Germline V gives CDR1 MGHRA, CDR2 YSYEKL. The germline V and J ends were trimmed by 0 bases and 3 bases, with 11 bases remaining between them. The CDR3 runs 15 residues. The CDR3 region has the DNA TGCGCCAGCAGCCAAGAAGGGGGGCATTACTATGGCTACACCTTC. Its translation is CASSQEGGHYYGYTF.

The rearrangement joins TRBV19 to TRBJ1-5, with 11 bases that match TRBD1. The CDR3 has 20 amino acids. V shed 5 bases, J shed 4 bases, and the junction held 19 bases outside the gene matches. Germline CDR1 LNHDA, CDR2 SQIVND (reference sequence). CDR3 in DNA: TGTGCCAGTAGTGAGAAGGTGGACAGGGGGCTTGTCAGTATGAATCAGCCCCAGCATTTT. This sequence encodes CASSEKVDRGLVSMNQPQHF.

This rearrangement joins TRBV7-9 to TRBJ1-6; the D is unclear. CDR1 and CDR2 from the germline V gene are SEHNR and FQNEAQ (reference sequence). Trimming took off 1 base at V and 7 bases at J, with 8 bases between the two ends. This CDR3 is built from 14 residues. The CDR3 coding sequence is TGTGCCAGCAGCTTAGTTTTTCGAAATTCACCCCTCCACTTT. Its protein product is CASSLVFRNSPLHF.

This rearrangement joins TRBV7-9 to TRBJ2-7; TRBD1 is a possible D gene (5 bases). V gave up 4 bases and J gave up 4 bases, with 17 bases separating them. The CDR3 sequence is 15 residues long. CDR1 is SEHNR, CDR2 FQNEAQ, per germline (reference sequence). The CDR3 DNA reads TGTGCCAGCAGCTCCACCTCGACAGCCTTATACGAGCAGTACTTC. Encoded protein: CASSSTSTALYEQYF.

CDR3 in amino acids: CASSSDRAYSLYGYTF. CDR3 DNA: TGTGCCAGCAGCTCGGACAGGGCATACTCTCTCTATGGCTACACCTTC. The chain uses TRBV7-8 and TRBJ1-2; 8 bases align to TRBD1. Germline CDR1 SGHVS, CDR2 FQNEAQ. V trimming: 4 bases; J trimming: 4 bases; junction bases outside the gene matches: 11. This CDR3 has 16 amino acids.

J is TRBJ2-7 and V is TRBV6-6; TRBD1 might be the D (6 bases). This CDR3 has 12 residues. V lost 6 bases to trimming and J lost 3 bases, with 9 bases between them. Per the germline V gene, CDR1 is MNHNY and CDR2 is SVGAGI (reference sequence). CDR3 DNA sequence: TGTGCCAGCAGCACAGGGCACTACGAGCAGTACTTC. Translated: CASSTGHYEQYF.

This chain connects TRBV2 to TRBJ1-3; a possible D gene is TRBD1 (6 bases). With 3 bases removed from V and 8 bases from J, the gap between germline ends came to 14 bases. CDR3 length: 14 residues. In germline, CDR1 is SNHLY, CDR2 FYNNEI. The CDR3 DNA reads as TGTGCCAGCAGTGAGCGGGGGCCCGAGGACACCATATATTTT. Translating gives CASSERGPEDTIYF.

The chain is built from TRBV6-6 and TRBJ1-1; no firm D call. The CDR3 length is 13 residues. The germline gives CDR1 MNHNY, CDR2 SVGAGI (reference sequence). Trimming left V 3 bases short and J 5 bases short, with 10 bases between. The CDR3 region has the DNA TGTGCCAGCAGTTATACAACATCTACTGAAGCTTTCTTT. Amino acids: CASSYTTSTEAFF.

This chain connects TRBV7-8 to TRBJ2-1; D gene unclear. The V and J ends lost 2 bases and 0 bases respectively, with 8 bases between them. The length of the CDR3 is 15 residues. Germline CDR1 reads SGHVS; CDR2 reads FQNEAQ. CDR3 sequence: CASSLSQSSYNEQFF. The CDR3 DNA reads as TGTGCCAGCAGCTTATCACAGAGCTCCTACAATGAGCAGTTCTTC.

This clone was seen only a few times. This rearrangement joins TRBV7-6 to TRBJ1-4, with TRBD1 identical over 7 bases. This CDR3 region has 16 residues. V trimming: 5 bases; J trimming: 0 bases; junction bases outside the gene matches: 6. CDR1 SGHVS and CDR2 FNYEAQ come from the germline V gene. The CDR3 protein is CASSPDRPPTNEKLFF. CDR3 coding DNA: TGTGCCAGCAGCCCGGACAGGCCCCCAACTAATGAAAAACTGTTTTTT. Filled out from reference TRBV7-6 and TRBJ1-4, the complete variable domain reads GAGVSQSPRYKVTKRGQDVALRCDPISGHVSLYWYRQALGQGPEFLTYFNYEAQQDKSGLPNDRFSAERPEGSISTLTIQRTEQRDSAMYRCASSPDRPPTNEKLFFGSGTQLSVL.